This T cell receptor beta chain emerged from a study of patients and donors after allogeneic stem cell transplantation. CDR3 length: 14 amino acids. From germline, CDR1 is DFQATT and CDR2 SNEGSKA (reference sequence). V lost 3 bases to trimming and J lost 5 bases, with 14 bases between them. TCRdb independently ran MiXCR on the RT-PCR reads; one entry per CDR3 protein. The data show about 960,000 distinct CDR3 sequences, more than 15% seen once. The sequence was obtained from a human donor who was either an allogeneic HSCT recipient or a stem cell or donor lymphocyte infusion donor (not recorded which). It is not recorded whose cells these are; they may come from a transplant donor. The chain combines TRBV20-1 with TRBJ2-1; possible D gene TRBD2, 5 bases. Sequencing was performed on blood, either unsorted or a sorted T cell fraction (not recorded which). Here the CDR3 reads CSARPTGSHNEQFF. The CDR3 coding sequence is TGCAGTGCTAGGCCTACGGGGAGTCACAATGAGCAGTTCTTC.